Below are 8 T cell receptor beta chains sequenced from a single sample in a study of blood T cell repertoires in COVID-19. Profiled with immunoSEQ multiplex PCR; TCRdb holds only in-frame clones, not every one. Here the sample spans around 130,000 clones, around 83% being singletons. The sequencing input was peripheral blood. Every receptor here comes from a man between 25 and 39 years old with COVID-19, enrolled during active disease.

The rearrangement links TRBV3-1 (or the pseudogene TRBV3-2) to TRBJ1-2; 7 nucleotides match TRBD1. Per germline, CDR1 LGHDT and CDR2 YNNKEL (reference sequence). The CDR3 loop spans 15 amino acids. V gave up 2 bases and J gave up 2 bases; unmatched junction bases: 5. The CDR3 protein is CASSQTMDRNYGYTF. The CDR3 nucleotides read TGTGCCAGCAGCCAAACAATGGACAGGAACTATGGCTACACCTTC.

The chain joins TRBV27 to TRBJ2-2; D not certain. Germline CDR1 is MNHEY and CDR2 is SMNVEV (reference sequence). Trimming left V 6 bases short and J 4 bases short, with 15 bases between. The CDR3 is made up of 15 amino acids. CDR3 coding DNA: TGTGCCAGCAGGAGTGGAGATAGTTTCACCGGGGAGCTGTTTTTT. It is translated as CASRSGDSFTGELFF.

The chain is built from TRBV6-2 or TRBV6-3 and TRBJ1-5, with D hard to call. The CDR3 has 16 amino acids. The germline V and J ends were trimmed by 0 bases and 3 bases, with 12 bases remaining between them. Germline CDR1 is MNHEY and CDR2 is SVGEGT. CDR3 loop: CASSYSIRRNNQPQHF. CDR3 nucleotides: TGTGCCAGCAGTTACTCGATTCGGAGGAACAATCAGCCCCAGCATTTT.

The chain employs TRBV10-3 and TRBJ1-1; a weak D match, TRBD1 (5 bases). Germline CDR1 is ENHRY and CDR2 is SYGVKD. Trimming removed 5 bases at V and 4 bases at J, with 8 bases between. The length of the CDR3 is 12 residues. The CDR3 DNA reads as TGTGCCATCAGTAGCGGGGGCACTGAAGCTTTCTTT. Translation: CAISSGGTEAFF.

V and J are TRBV2 and TRBJ2-1; 8 nucleotides match TRBD2. Germline lookup yields CDR1 SNHLY and CDR2 FYNNEI. The CDR3 consists of 12 residues. After removal of 4 bases from V and 10 bases from J, the junction contained 3 bases not matched to a gene. The CDR3: CASSAASGEQFF. The CDR3 DNA reads as TGTGCCAGCAGTGCGGCTAGCGGGGAGCAGTTCTTC.

This chain connects TRBV10-3 to TRBJ2-7; TRBD1 might be the D (5 bases). Trimming shortened V by 7 bases and J by 7 bases, and 20 bases separated the two germline ends. The CDR3 has 14 amino acids. Per the germline V gene, CDR1 is ENHRY and CDR2 is SYGVKD. CDR3 coding DNA: TGTGCCATCACGGCGTCAGGGTCCCCATGGGAGCAGTACTTC. The encoded protein is CAITASGSPWEQYF.

The chain is built from TRBV28 and TRBJ2-7; 7 nucleotides align to TRBD2. The CDR3 contains 14 residues. V shed 7 bases and J 2 bases; nucleotides not matched to a gene: 8. CDR1 is MDHEN, CDR2 SYDVKM, per germline. The CDR3 here is CASNGGGPTYEQYF. DNA of the CDR3: TGTGCCAGCAACGGGGGAGGGCCAACCTACGAGCAGTACTTC.

This chain links TRBV18 with TRBJ1-1; D might be TRBD1 (5 bases). The germline V gene has CDR1 KGHSH and CDR2 LQKENI. CDR3 length: 14 residues. V lost 2 bases and J lost 5, with 12 bases in between. In DNA form, the CDR3 reads TGTGCCAGCTCACCATTCAGGGAGGGGACTGAAGCTTTCTTT. It codes for CASSPFREGTEAFF.